These T cell receptor beta chains were read from a single sample in a study of CD8+ T cells in alopecia areata. Libraries were prepared by immunoSEQ multiplex PCR; TCRdb keeps only in-frame clonotypes and omits some of them. Of hundreds of thousands of clones in the sample, 45% to 70% were seen once. This specimen was CD4+ T cells sorted from blood, taken at roughly week 52, from a patient treated with tofacitinib. The receptors derive from a human donor with alopecia areata. Both conserved end residues are part of each CDR3. Each record gives: CDR3 DNA, CDR3 protein, clone size, V gene, J gene, D gene. The D gene is left open where the match is weak. Size tells how often a clone was seen (once, few, many) or the class of an expanded clone, and some rows leave it out.

DNA: TGTGCCTGGGGGATACTGAGAGGCCAGGGCGAGCAGTACTTC
CDR3: CAWGILRGQGEQYF
size: few
V: TRBV30
J: TRBJ2-7
D: .

DNA: TGCGCCAGCAGCTTGTGGGGCGCAGAGGACATTCAGTACTTC
CDR3: CASSLWGAEDIQYF
size: few
V: TRBV5-1
J: TRBJ2-4
D: .

DNA: TGTGCCAGCAGCTTACAGGGAGATCAGCCCCAGCATTTT
CDR3: CASSLQGDQPQHF
size: .
V: TRBV7-9
J: TRBJ1-5
D: .

DNA: TGTGCCAGCAGTGTGGGACAGGGGAACGGCGAGCAGTACTTC
CDR3: CASSVGQGNGEQYF
size: .
V: TRBV6-6
J: TRBJ2-7
D: TRBD1

DNA: TGTGCCTGGAGTCTAACAACAGGGTCACGCGGAGGAAAACTGTTTTTT
CDR3: CAWSLTTGSRGGKLFF
size: .
V: TRBV30
J: TRBJ1-4
D: .

DNA: TGTGCCCTACAGACAGGCCCCTACGAGCAGTACTTC
CDR3: CALQTGPYEQYF
size: .
V: TRBV30
J: TRBJ2-7
D: .

DNA: TGCAGCGTTGAGGGTCGCTCCCCCTCTGGGGCCAACGTCCTGACTTTC
CDR3: CSVEGRSPSGANVLTF
size: .
V: TRBV29-1
J: TRBJ2-6
D: .

DNA: TGCAGCGTGACGGGGGATGGCAATCAGCCCCAGCATTTT
CDR3: CSVTGDGNQPQHF
size: few
V: TRBV29-1
J: TRBJ1-5
D: .

DNA: TGTGCCTGGGACGACGGGACAAACTATGGCTACACCTTC
CDR3: CAWDDGTNYGYTF
size: .
V: TRBV30
J: TRBJ1-2
D: .

DNA: TGTGCCCAACGAAGAGGGCTCGAGGAAAAACTGTTTTTT
CDR3: CAQRRGLEEKLFF
size: .
V: TRBV30
J: TRBJ1-4
D: .

DNA: TGCGCCAGCTGGGGGACAGGGTCCAACACAGATACGCAGTATTTT
CDR3: CASWGTGSNTDTQYF
size: .
V: TRBV10-2
J: TRBJ2-3
D: TRBD1

DNA: TGTGCCTGGACGGACGCTCTTGGCTACACCTTC
CDR3: CAWTDALGYTF
size: .
V: TRBV30
J: TRBJ1-2
D: .

DNA: TGTGCCAGCAACAGGCCTCAATCGGGGTATGGCTACACCTTC
CDR3: CASNRPQSGYGYTF
size: .
V: TRBV7-9
J: TRBJ1-2
D: .

DNA: TGCAGCGTCGGCAATTGGGACAGCCACGAGCAGTACTTC
CDR3: CSVGNWDSHEQYF
size: .
V: TRBV29-1
J: TRBJ2-7
D: TRBD1

DNA: TGCAGCGTTGAAGGGCTAGCGGGGGGAAAGTACAATGAGCAGTTCTTC
CDR3: CSVEGLAGGKYNEQFF
size: few
V: TRBV29-1
J: TRBJ2-1
D: TRBD2

DNA: TGTGCCTGGACCATAGGACAGGGTGGAAATTCACCCCTCCACTTT
CDR3: CAWTIGQGGNSPLHF
size: .
V: TRBV30
J: TRBJ1-6
D: TRBD1

DNA: TGTGCCTGGAGTGTGGGGCGGCAGCCCCAGCATTTT
CDR3: CAWSVGRQPQHF
size: once
V: TRBV30
J: TRBJ1-5
D: .

DNA: TGCAGCGCGAGGCCGGGACAGGGATACGGGGAGCTGTTTTTT
CDR3: CSARPGQGYGELFF
size: .
V: TRBV29-1
J: TRBJ2-2
D: TRBD1

DNA: TGTGCCATCAGTGGCGGGGGGCGACTAAACACTGAAGCTTTCTTT
CDR3: CAISGGGRLNTEAFF
size: few
V: TRBV10-3
J: TRBJ1-1
D: .

DNA: TGTGCCAGCAGTGAAAGCGGTAACTCTGGGGCCAACGTCCTGACTTTC
CDR3: CASSESGNSGANVLTF
size: .
V: TRBV2
J: TRBJ2-6
D: .

DNA: TGTGCCAGCAGTCAAGTGGGCGGGGGGCCCTCCTACGAGCAGTACTTC
CDR3: CASSQVGGGPSYEQYF
size: few
V: TRBV11-2
J: TRBJ2-7
D: TRBD2

DNA: TGTGCCAGCAGCCCCCGGGGCAGGGCCCTCTACGAGCAGTACTTC
CDR3: CASSPRGRALYEQYF
size: .
V: TRBV6-5
J: TRBJ2-7
D: .

DNA: TGTGCCAGCAGCTCCGGGACTAGAGCCTACGAGCAGTACTTC
CDR3: CASSSGTRAYEQYF
size: few
V: TRBV7-2
J: TRBJ2-7
D: TRBD2

DNA: TGTGCCAGCAGCTTCCTTAGGGGGGGCTCTAGCACAGATACGCAGTATTTT
CDR3: CASSFLRGGSSTDTQYF
size: few
V: TRBV11-2
J: TRBJ2-3
D: .

DNA: TGTGCTAGTGGCCCTCGTCGGGGACAGGGGGTGGATACGCAGTATTTT
CDR3: CASGPRRGQGVDTQYF
size: few
V: TRBV12-5
J: TRBJ2-3
D: TRBD1

DNA: TGCGCCAGCAGCCAAGAGGTGGATAGAAGGGACGAGCAGTACTTC
CDR3: CASSQEVDRRDEQYF
size: .
V: TRBV4-3
J: TRBJ2-7
D: .

DNA: TGTGCCTGGAGTGTTTCAACTGGGGCCAACGTCCTGACTTTC
CDR3: CAWSVSTGANVLTF
size: few
V: TRBV30
J: TRBJ2-6
D: .